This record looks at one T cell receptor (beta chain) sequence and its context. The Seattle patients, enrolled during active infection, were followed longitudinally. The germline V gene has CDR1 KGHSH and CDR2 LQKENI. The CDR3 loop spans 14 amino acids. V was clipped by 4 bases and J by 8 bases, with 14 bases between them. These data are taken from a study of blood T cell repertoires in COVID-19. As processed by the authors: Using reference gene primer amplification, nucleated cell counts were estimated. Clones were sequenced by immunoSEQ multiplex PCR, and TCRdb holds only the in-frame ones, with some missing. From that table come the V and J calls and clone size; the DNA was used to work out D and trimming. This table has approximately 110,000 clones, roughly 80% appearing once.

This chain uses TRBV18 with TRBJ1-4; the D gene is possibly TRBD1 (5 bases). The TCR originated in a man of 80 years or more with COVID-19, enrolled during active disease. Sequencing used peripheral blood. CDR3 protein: CASSRPTENEKLFF. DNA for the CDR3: TGTGCCAGCTCACGCCCGACAGAGAACGAAAAACTGTTTTTT.